This T cell receptor beta chain comes out of a study of shared T cell receptors in the human thymus. Details on this clone: Other DNA sequences within the sample encode an identical CDR3.

Sequenced by immunoSEQ multiplex PCR; TCRdb stores in-frame clones only, minus some. Among about 660,000 clones listed, 85% to 90% were seen once. These sequences were also reported in another study, on human thymus T cells. That paper adds: Corrective cardiac operations yielded the resected thymus tissue. Seemingly biased V and J gene usage marked thymic and blood repertoires. Unrelated individuals reportedly shared highly overlapping thymic TCR repertoires.

The sequenced material came from thymocytes. This clonotype originated in a boy younger than two with a congenital heart defect.

This CDR3 reads CASSLAGSSYNEQFF. CDR3 coding DNA: TGCGCCAGCAGCTTGGCCGGGAGCTCCTACAATGAGCAGTTCTTC. The rearrangement joins TRBV5-1 to TRBJ2-1; D possibly corresponds to TRBD2 (6 bases). Germline-derived CDR1 and CDR2 are SGHRS and YFSETQ. Trimming pared 0 bases from V and 0 bases from J, leaving 7 bases between. The CDR3 is made up of 15 amino acids.